The entry below describes one T cell receptor (beta chain). This table comes from immunoSEQ multiplex PCR, and its TCRdb copy is limited to in-frame clones, with some not included. Of over 60,000 clones in the sample, 87% were seen once. The data derive from a study of radiotherapy plus CTLA-4 blockade in lung cancer. The CDR3 has 11 residues. V dropped 4 bases and J dropped 6; count of bases not matched to a gene: 0. Germline CDR1 GTSNPN, CDR2 SVGIG (reference sequence). The chain couples TRBV30 to TRBJ2-3; TRBD1 agrees at 8 bases. This specimen consisted of peripheral blood, obtained from a patient treated with radiotherapy plus ipilimumab. This clonotype was sampled from a human donor with non-small cell lung cancer that progressed on radiotherapy plus ipilimumab. The CDR3 here is CAWNRGDTQYF. In DNA form, the CDR3 reads TGTGCCTGGAACAGGGGGGATACGCAGTATTTT.